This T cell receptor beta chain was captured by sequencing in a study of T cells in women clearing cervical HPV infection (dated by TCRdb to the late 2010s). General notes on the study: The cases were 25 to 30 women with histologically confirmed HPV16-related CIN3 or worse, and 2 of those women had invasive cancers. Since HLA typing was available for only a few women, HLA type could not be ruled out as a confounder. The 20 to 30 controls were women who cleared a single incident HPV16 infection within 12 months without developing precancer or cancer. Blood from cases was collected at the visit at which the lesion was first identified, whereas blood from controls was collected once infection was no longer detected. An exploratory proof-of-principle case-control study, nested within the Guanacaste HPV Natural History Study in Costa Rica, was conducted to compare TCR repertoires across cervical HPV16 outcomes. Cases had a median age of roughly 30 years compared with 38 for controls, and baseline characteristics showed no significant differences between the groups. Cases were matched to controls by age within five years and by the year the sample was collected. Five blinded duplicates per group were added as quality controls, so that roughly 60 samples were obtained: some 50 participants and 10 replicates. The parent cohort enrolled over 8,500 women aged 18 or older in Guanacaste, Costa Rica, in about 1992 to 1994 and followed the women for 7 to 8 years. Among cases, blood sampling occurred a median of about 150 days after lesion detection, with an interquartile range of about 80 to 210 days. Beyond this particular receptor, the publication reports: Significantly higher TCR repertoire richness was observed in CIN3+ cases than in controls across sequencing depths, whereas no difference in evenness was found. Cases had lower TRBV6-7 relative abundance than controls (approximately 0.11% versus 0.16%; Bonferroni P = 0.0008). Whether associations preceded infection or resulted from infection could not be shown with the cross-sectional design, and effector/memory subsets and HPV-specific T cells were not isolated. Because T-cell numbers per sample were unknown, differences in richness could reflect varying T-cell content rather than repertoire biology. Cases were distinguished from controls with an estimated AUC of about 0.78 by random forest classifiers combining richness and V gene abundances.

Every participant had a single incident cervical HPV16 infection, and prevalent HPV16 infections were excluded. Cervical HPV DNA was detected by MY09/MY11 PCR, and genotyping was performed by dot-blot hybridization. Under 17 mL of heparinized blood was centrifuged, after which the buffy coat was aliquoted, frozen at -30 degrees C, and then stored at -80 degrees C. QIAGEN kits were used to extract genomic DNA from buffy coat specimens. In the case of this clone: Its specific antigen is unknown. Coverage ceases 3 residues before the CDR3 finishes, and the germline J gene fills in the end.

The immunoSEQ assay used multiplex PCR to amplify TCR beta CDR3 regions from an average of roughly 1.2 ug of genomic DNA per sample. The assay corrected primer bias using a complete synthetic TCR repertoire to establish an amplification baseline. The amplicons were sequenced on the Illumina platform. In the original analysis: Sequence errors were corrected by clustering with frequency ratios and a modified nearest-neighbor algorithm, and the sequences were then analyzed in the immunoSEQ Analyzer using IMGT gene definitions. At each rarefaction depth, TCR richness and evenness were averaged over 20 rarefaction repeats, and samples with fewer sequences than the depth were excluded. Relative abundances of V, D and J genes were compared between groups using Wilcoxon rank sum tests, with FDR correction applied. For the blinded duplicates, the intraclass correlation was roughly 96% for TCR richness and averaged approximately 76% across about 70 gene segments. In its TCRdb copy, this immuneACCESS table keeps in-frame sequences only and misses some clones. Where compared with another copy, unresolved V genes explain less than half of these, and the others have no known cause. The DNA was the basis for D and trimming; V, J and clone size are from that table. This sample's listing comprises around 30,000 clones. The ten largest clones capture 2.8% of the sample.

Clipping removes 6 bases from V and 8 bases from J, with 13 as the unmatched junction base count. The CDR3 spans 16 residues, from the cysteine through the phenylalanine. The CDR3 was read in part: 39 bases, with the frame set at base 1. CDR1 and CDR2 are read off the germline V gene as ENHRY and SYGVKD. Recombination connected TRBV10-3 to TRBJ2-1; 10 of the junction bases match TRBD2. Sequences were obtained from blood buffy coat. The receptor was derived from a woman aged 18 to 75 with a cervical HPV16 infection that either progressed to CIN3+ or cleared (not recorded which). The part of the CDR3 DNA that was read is TGTGCCATCAGGGGCTATCTAGCGGGAGTGGGCGATGAG. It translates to CAIRGYLAGVGDE. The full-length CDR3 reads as CAIRGYLAGVGDEQFF.